This TCR beta chain was identified during a study of control samples from healthy donors and cancer patients. Clones were sequenced by immunoSEQ multiplex PCR, and TCRdb holds only the in-frame ones, with some missing. The table shows some 94,000 clones, with about 89% occurring only once. Source material: PBMCs. The source is a woman aged 45 to 65 with colorectal cancer.

The CDR3 DNA is TGTGCCAGCAGCCGACTAGACAATGAGCAGTTCTTC. Translating it yields CASSRLDNEQFF. The V gene is TRBV3-1 (or the pseudogene TRBV3-2), the J gene TRBJ2-1; possibly TRBD2 for D (6 bases). V was shortened by 4 bases and J by 5 bases, with 6 bases between the two germline ends. CDR1 and CDR2 from the germline V gene are LGHDT and YNNKEL (reference sequence). The length of the CDR3 is 12 residues.